A selection of T cell receptor beta chains follows, all from one sample in a study of blood T cell repertoires in COVID-19. Libraries were prepared by immunoSEQ multiplex PCR; TCRdb keeps only in-frame clonotypes and omits some of them. The repertoire holds around 250,000 clones, about 90% seen once, with 2.1% in the top ten. Source material: peripheral blood. The receptor source for this set is a woman aged 60 to 75 with COVID-19, enrolled during active disease. The CDR3 runs from the conserved cysteine through the conserved F or W. D genes are given only for firm matches. Only part of the rows carry a size: once, few, many, or a class if the clone is expanded.

cdr3_nt: TGTGCCAGCAGTATAGAAGGAAGGGGGAGAGATGAGCAGTTCTTC
cdr3_aa: CASSIEGRGRDEQFF
j_call: TRBJ2-1
cdr3_length: 15
v_call: TRBV6-5
d_call: .
clone_size: .

cdr3_nt: TGTGCCAGCTCTCAGGGGAGAGGTATCGAAAACATTCAGTACTTC
cdr3_aa: CASSQGRGIENIQYF
j_call: TRBJ2-4
cdr3_length: 15
v_call: TRBV18
d_call: .
clone_size: .

cdr3_nt: TGCGCCAGCAGCTTTCGGGGGGTGGGCACTGAAGCTTTCTTT
cdr3_aa: CASSFRGVGTEAFF
j_call: TRBJ1-1
cdr3_length: 14
v_call: TRBV5-1
d_call: .
clone_size: once

cdr3_nt: TGTGCCAGCAGCTTAAAGGAGTCGGGGAGGGGCACTGAAGCTTTCTTT
cdr3_aa: CASSLKESGRGTEAFF
j_call: TRBJ1-1
cdr3_length: 16
v_call: TRBV7-3
d_call: .
clone_size: .

cdr3_nt: TGTGCCAGCAGTTTATGGGGACAGGGGGGTCAGCCCCAGCATTTT
cdr3_aa: CASSLWGQGGQPQHF
j_call: TRBJ1-5
cdr3_length: 15
v_call: TRBV27
d_call: TRBD1
clone_size: .

cdr3_nt: TGTGCCAGCAGCCAAGGCGGCGGAGACGGACAGCCCCAGCATTTT
cdr3_aa: CASSQGGGDGQPQHF
j_call: TRBJ1-5
cdr3_length: 15
v_call: TRBV3-1/TRBV3-2
d_call: .
clone_size: .

cdr3_nt: TGTGCCAGCTCACCGGGGAGAAGCGGGCAGTACTTC
cdr3_aa: CASSPGRSGQYF
j_call: TRBJ2-7
cdr3_length: 12
v_call: TRBV18
d_call: .
clone_size: .

cdr3_nt: TGTGCCAGCAGTTACGTGCCCCGGACAGGGAATGAGCAGTTCTTC
cdr3_aa: CASSYVPRTGNEQFF
j_call: TRBJ2-1
cdr3_length: 15
v_call: TRBV6-2/TRBV6-3
d_call: TRBD1
clone_size: .

cdr3_nt: TGCGCCAGCAGCTTGGACAGAACCCCTAGCACAGATACGCAGTATTTT
cdr3_aa: CASSLDRTPSTDTQYF
j_call: TRBJ2-3
cdr3_length: 16
v_call: TRBV5-1
d_call: .
clone_size: .

cdr3_nt: TGTGCCAGCAGCGACACGGCGGGCCCAAATTCACCCCTCCACTTT
cdr3_aa: CASSDTAGPNSPLHF
j_call: TRBJ1-6
cdr3_length: 15
v_call: TRBV7-3
d_call: .
clone_size: .

cdr3_nt: TGTGCCAGCTCATCGGCGGGGGGCTTTTTCTCTGGAAACACCATATATTTT
cdr3_aa: CASSSAGGFFSGNTIYF
j_call: TRBJ1-3
cdr3_length: 17
v_call: TRBV18
d_call: .
clone_size: .

cdr3_nt: TGTGCCAGCAGCACCGGGACTGCTAGCACAGATACGCAGTATTTT
cdr3_aa: CASSTGTASTDTQYF
j_call: TRBJ2-3
cdr3_length: 15
v_call: TRBV13
d_call: .
clone_size: .

cdr3_nt: TGTGCCAGCAGCCCCTCTGCGCGGAGCGGTATCTATGGCTACACCTTC
cdr3_aa: CASSPSARSGIYGYTF
j_call: TRBJ1-2
cdr3_length: 16
v_call: TRBV11-3
d_call: .
clone_size: .

cdr3_nt: TGCGCCAGCAGCCAAGATCCGGGGACTTCTACATACAATGAGCAGTTCTTC
cdr3_aa: CASSQDPGTSTYNEQFF
j_call: TRBJ2-1
cdr3_length: 17
v_call: TRBV4-3
d_call: .
clone_size: .

cdr3_nt: TGTGCCAGCAGCCAAGGACAGGGTGCCACCTACGAGCAGTACTTC
cdr3_aa: CASSQGQGATYEQYF
j_call: TRBJ2-7
cdr3_length: 15
v_call: TRBV6-6
d_call: TRBD1
clone_size: .

cdr3_nt: TGTGCCAGCAGCTTAGACAGGGAGCTTGAAGCTTTCTTT
cdr3_aa: CASSLDRELEAFF
j_call: TRBJ1-1
cdr3_length: 13
v_call: TRBV7-2
d_call: .
clone_size: few

cdr3_nt: TGTGCCAGTAGTGGGCCAGGGGTCGGTCAGCCCCAGCATTTT
cdr3_aa: CASSGPGVGQPQHF
j_call: TRBJ1-5
cdr3_length: 14
v_call: TRBV19
d_call: .
clone_size: .

cdr3_nt: TGTGCCAGTAGTTTCGACAGGATCTCTGAAGCTTTCTTT
cdr3_aa: CASSFDRISEAFF
j_call: TRBJ1-1
cdr3_length: 13
v_call: TRBV19
d_call: .
clone_size: .

cdr3_nt: TGTGCCAGCAGCTTAGAACAGGGATCATGGCAGTTCTTC
cdr3_aa: CASSLEQGSWQFF
j_call: TRBJ2-1
cdr3_length: 13
v_call: TRBV11-3
d_call: .
clone_size: .

cdr3_nt: TGCAGTGCTACCCCAAGAAACACCATATATTTT
cdr3_aa: CSATPRNTIYF
j_call: TRBJ1-3
cdr3_length: 11
v_call: TRBV20-1
d_call: .
clone_size: once

cdr3_nt: TGTGCCAGCAGTGGGGCCCGACAGGGATATTTCGACAATGAGCAGTTCTTC
cdr3_aa: CASSGARQGYFDNEQFF
j_call: TRBJ2-1
cdr3_length: 17
v_call: TRBV2
d_call: TRBD1
clone_size: once

cdr3_nt: TGTGCCAGCAGCCAAGCCTCGTCAGGGGTAGCGCTGCGGGCTTTCTTT
cdr3_aa: CASSQASSGVALRAFF
j_call: TRBJ1-1
cdr3_length: 16
v_call: TRBV3-1/TRBV3-2
d_call: .
clone_size: .

cdr3_nt: TGTGCCATCAGTGAGTCGAACAGAGATCAGCCCCAGCATTTT
cdr3_aa: CAISESNRDQPQHF
j_call: TRBJ1-5
cdr3_length: 14
v_call: TRBV10-3
d_call: .
clone_size: many

cdr3_nt: TGTGCCAGCAGCTTATCCCCGGGACAGACTTATGGCTACACCTTC
cdr3_aa: CASSLSPGQTYGYTF
j_call: TRBJ1-2
cdr3_length: 15
v_call: TRBV11-2
d_call: TRBD1
clone_size: .

cdr3_nt: TGCGCCAGCAGCCCCGAGGGCTGGAACTATGGCTACACCTTC
cdr3_aa: CASSPEGWNYGYTF
j_call: TRBJ1-2
cdr3_length: 14
v_call: TRBV4-3
d_call: .
clone_size: once

cdr3_nt: TGTGCCAGCAGCCCGACGGGGGGCGTCTATGGCTACACCTTC
cdr3_aa: CASSPTGGVYGYTF
j_call: TRBJ1-2
cdr3_length: 14
v_call: TRBV7-3
d_call: .
clone_size: once

cdr3_nt: TGTGCCAGCAGTAATCGGGACAGGGGGTCAGTCGACTATGGCTACACCTTC
cdr3_aa: CASSNRDRGSVDYGYTF
j_call: TRBJ1-2
cdr3_length: 17
v_call: TRBV6-2/TRBV6-3
d_call: TRBD1
clone_size: .

cdr3_nt: TGTGCCAGCAGCCGCACGACAGGGGACGGCAGGATAAACACTGAAGCTTTCTTT
cdr3_aa: CASSRTTGDGRINTEAFF
j_call: TRBJ1-1
cdr3_length: 18
v_call: TRBV6-2/TRBV6-3
d_call: TRBD1
clone_size: once

cdr3_nt: TGTGCCAGCAGCCTATCCGGCGAGCAGTACTTC
cdr3_aa: CASSLSGEQYF
j_call: TRBJ2-7
cdr3_length: 11
v_call: TRBV14
d_call: .
clone_size: .

cdr3_nt: TGTGCCAGCAGCTTAGGCCGAGTGAGGGATACGCAGTATTTT
cdr3_aa: CASSLGRVRDTQYF
j_call: TRBJ2-3
cdr3_length: 14
v_call: TRBV13
d_call: .
clone_size: .

cdr3_nt: TGTGCCAGCAGCTTATTAGGGAGGGCCAAAAACATTCAGTACTTC
cdr3_aa: CASSLLGRAKNIQYF
j_call: TRBJ2-4
cdr3_length: 15
v_call: TRBV11-2
d_call: .
clone_size: .

cdr3_nt: TGTGCCAGCAGTCAGGACAGGAACTATGGCTACACCTTC
cdr3_aa: CASSQDRNYGYTF
j_call: TRBJ1-2
cdr3_length: 13
v_call: TRBV6-5
d_call: TRBD1
clone_size: .

cdr3_nt: TGTGCCTGGAGTGTAACCGGGGACAACTACGAGCAGTACTTC
cdr3_aa: CAWSVTGDNYEQYF
j_call: TRBJ2-7
cdr3_length: 14
v_call: TRBV30
d_call: .
clone_size: .

cdr3_nt: TGTGCCAGCAGCTTGTTCAGGGGGGAGACCCAGTACTTC
cdr3_aa: CASSLFRGETQYF
j_call: TRBJ2-5
cdr3_length: 13
v_call: TRBV5-5
d_call: TRBD1
clone_size: .

cdr3_nt: TGCGCCAGCAGCTTGGCCGGGACTAGCGTTCCAGAGACCCAGTACTTC
cdr3_aa: CASSLAGTSVPETQYF
j_call: TRBJ2-5
cdr3_length: 16
v_call: TRBV5-1
d_call: TRBD2
clone_size: .

cdr3_nt: TGTGCCAGCAGTTACTCGAGGGTGGAGAGCAATCAGCCCCAGCATTTT
cdr3_aa: CASSYSRVESNQPQHF
j_call: TRBJ1-5
cdr3_length: 16
v_call: TRBV6-5
d_call: .
clone_size: .